These 25 T cell receptor beta chains originate from one sample sequenced in a study of blood T cell repertoires in COVID-19. Measured with immunoSEQ multiplex PCR; TCRdb has only the in-frame clones, and not every one. The repertoire includes more than 150,000 clones, over 75% of them detected once, and approximately 6.5% sits in the top ten. Material: PBMCs or T cells enriched from blood (not recorded which). All receptors derive from a woman aged 45-65 years who had recovered from COVID-19.

V usage is TRBV7-9 and J usage is TRBJ1-1; possible D gene TRBD1, 5 bases. Germline V gene lookup returns CDR1 SEHNR and CDR2 FQNEAQ (reference sequence). The CDR3 totals 15 residues. The V end was cut by 5 bases, the J end by 2 bases, with 15 bases between. CDR3 bases: TGTGCCAGCAGCCCACTCCTGGGGGGAAACACTGAAGCTTTCTTT. It translates to CASSPLLGGNTEAFF. The whole variable domain, filled in from reference TRBV7-9 and TRBJ1-1, reads DTGVSQNPRHKITKRGQNVTFRCDPISEHNRLYWYRQTLGQGPEFLTYFQNEAQLEKSRLLSDRFSAERPKGSFSTLEIQRTEQGDSAMYLCASSPLLGGNTEAFFGQGTRLTVV.

The chain has TRBV2 and TRBJ1-1, with TRBD1 as a possible D gene (5 bases). This CDR3 spans 13 amino acids. CDR1 and CDR2 from the germline V gene are SNHLY and FYNNEI. The V end was cut by 4 bases, the J end by 4 bases, with 10 bases between. Here the CDR3 reads CASSASQGTEAFF. Written as DNA, the CDR3 is TGTGCCAGCAGTGCCTCCCAGGGCACTGAAGCTTTCTTT.

The rearrangement joins TRBV30 to TRBJ2-3, with D perhaps matching TRBD2 (5 bases). The germline gives CDR1 GTSNPN, CDR2 SVGIG (reference sequence). V was shortened by 1 base and J by 4 bases, with 21 bases between the two germline ends. The CDR3 spans 17 residues. The DNA for the CDR3 is TGTGCCTGGAGTGGAGAGGACGGAGGCTCAAAATCAGATACGCAGTATTTT. This gives the protein CAWSGEDGGSKSDTQYF.

This clone was detected a few times. DNA for the CDR3: TGTGCCAGCAGCTTACGGGAGACGAGCACAGATACGCAGTATTTT. This codes for CASSLRETSTDTQYF. J is TRBJ2-3 and V is TRBV9; D possibly corresponds to TRBD2 (6 bases). Trimming removed 4 bases from V and 0 bases from J, with 12 bases in between. Germline V lookup: CDR1 SGDLS, CDR2 YYNGEE. This CDR3 contains 15 residues.

The chain carries TRBV28 and TRBJ2-7, with a possible D match to TRBD1 (5 bases). The V gene's germline CDR1 is MDHEN and CDR2 SYDVKM. The CDR3 length is 11 residues. V was trimmed by 3 bases and J by 11 bases, leaving 11 bases between them. The CDR3 nucleotides are TGTGCCAGCAGTTTGGTAGGGGAAGAGTACTTC. It codes for CASSLVGEEYF.

This clone came up once. This chain uses TRBV10-2 with TRBJ2-3; D might be TRBD2 (7 bases). Germline V gene sequence: CDR1 WSHSY, CDR2 SAAADI. The CDR3 covers 18 residues. V was shortened by 3 bases and J by 4 bases, with 23 bases between the two germline ends. CDR3 DNA sequence: TGCGCCAGCAGTGACCTCCGTTTAGGGGGAGGGTTGGCAGATACGCAGTATTTT. It translates to CASSDLRLGGGLADTQYF.

This rearrangement joins TRBV7-9 to TRBJ2-3; 13 positions agree with TRBD2. The CDR3 runs 16 residues. V shed 5 bases and J 5 bases; nucleotides not matched to a gene: 7. Germline V gene lookup returns CDR1 SEHNR and CDR2 FQNEAQ (reference sequence). CDR3 nucleotides: TGTGCCAGCAGCACTCGACTAGCGGGAGGTGGAGATACGCAGTATTTT. It yields the protein CASSTRLAGGGDTQYF.

This chain connects TRBV2 to TRBJ2-5; 15 bases are a match to TRBD2. Germline loops: CDR1 SNHLY, CDR2 FYNNEI. Unmatched junction bases numbered 3, after V lost 9 bases and J lost 4 bases. This CDR3 is built from 14 residues. The CDR3 nucleotides are TGTGCCAGTGGGACTAGCGGGAGGATAGAGACCCAGTACTTC. Translating it yields CASGTSGRIETQYF.

The chain employs TRBV7-9 and TRBJ2-5; D may be TRBD1 (7 bases). V was pared by 2 bases and J by 5 bases, with 15 bases between. The CDR3 runs 15 residues. Per the germline V gene, CDR1 is SEHNR and CDR2 is FQNEAQ (reference sequence). Here the CDR3 DNA reads TGTGCCAGCAGCTTATTCAGGGGGGTTGGGGAGACCCAGTACTTC. This codes for CASSLFRGVGETQYF.

As for this clone: At one boundary the junction diverges from the germline segment, which might be a read error. This sequence joins TRBV24-1 and TRBJ2-2, with a weak D call TRBD2 (5 bases). Germline CDR1 reads KGHDR; CDR2 reads SFDVKD. The CDR3 spans 11 residues. The CDR3 nucleotides are TGTGCCACCAGTGCCACCGGGGAGTTGTTTTTT. Its protein product is CATSATGELFF.

CDR3 DNA: TGTGCCAGCAGTCCCCGGACTAGCGGGAGCGGTACAGATACGCAGTATTTT. This translates into CASSPRTSGSGTDTQYF. V usage is TRBV27 and J usage is TRBJ2-3, with 13 bases fitting TRBD2. Germline trimming cut 5 bases from V and 3 bases from J; bases unmatched to any gene: 8. There are 17 residues in the CDR3. Germline CDR1 is MNHEY and CDR2 is SMNVEV (reference sequence).

The rearrangement uses TRBV28 and TRBJ2-1, with 7 bases matching TRBD2. J gave up 4 bases and V 4 bases, and 10 bases lay outside the gene matches. Germline-derived CDR1 and CDR2 are MDHEN and SYDVKM. The CDR3 length is 16 residues. CDR3 residues: CASSYIGTIIYNEQFF. The CDR3 nucleotides are TGTGCCAGCAGTTACATCGGGACTATTATATACAATGAGCAGTTCTTC.

The rearrangement joins TRBV21-1 to TRBJ2-2; TRBD1 is taken as the D call from the table, unchecked against the DNA. TRBV21-1 is listed as a pseudogene. The CDR3 extends over 17 amino acids. CDR3 nucleotide sequence: TGTGCCAGCAGCAAAGGGCCAGGGTGTATGGGGACCGGGGAGCTGTTTTTT. Amino acid sequence: CASSKGPGCMGTGELFF.

The V gene is TRBV5-1, the J gene TRBJ2-5; weak D call: TRBD2 (6 bases). CDR3 length: 15 amino acids. In germline, CDR1 is SGHRS, CDR2 YFSETQ. Trimming took off 2 bases at V and 1 base at J, with 12 bases between the two ends. The CDR3 sequence: CASSFTSRTQETQYF. The CDR3 DNA reads as TGCGCCAGCAGCTTTACTAGCAGAACCCAAGAGACCCAGTACTTC. Full variable domain (remainder filled in from reference TRBV5-1 and TRBJ2-5): KAGVTQTPRYLIKTRGQQVTLSCSPISGHRSVSWYQQTPGQGLQFLFEYFSETQRNKGNFPGRFSGRQFSNSRSEMNVSTLELGDSALYLCASSFTSRTQETQYFGPGTRLLVL.

The rearrangement joins TRBV5-6 to TRBJ2-7; D perhaps matches TRBD1 (5 bases). Per germline, CDR1 SGHDT and CDR2 YYEEEE. Deletions cut 5 bases from V and 0 bases from J, with 12 bases between. This CDR3 is built from 14 residues. The CDR3 nucleotides are TGTGCCAGCAGGACGAGGCAGGGCTCCTACGAGCAGTACTTC. Its translation is CASRTRQGSYEQYF. Supplemented by reference TRBV5-6 and TRBJ2-7, the full variable domain reads DAGVTQSPTHLIKTRGQQVTLRCSPKSGHDTVSWYQQALGQGPQFIFQYYEEEERQRGNFPDRFSGHQFPNYSSELNVNALLLGDSALYLCASRTRQGSYEQYFGPGTRLTVT.

The chain couples TRBV27 to TRBJ2-3; the match to TRBD2 covers 7 bases. The V gene's germline CDR1 is MNHEY and CDR2 SMNVEV (reference sequence). V gave up 5 bases and J gave up 0 bases; unmatched junction bases: 5. The CDR3 sequence is 15 residues long. As DNA, the CDR3 is TGTGCCAGCAGTGTGACTAGCTTTAGCACAGATACGCAGTATTTT. This encodes CASSVTSFSTDTQYF.

V is TRBV11-2 and J is TRBJ2-7, with D maybe TRBD1 (6 bases). The germline V gene encodes CDR1 SGHAT and CDR2 FQNNGV. The CDR3 sequence is 15 residues long. The germline V and J ends were trimmed by 1 base and 4 bases, with 14 bases remaining between them. In DNA, the CDR3 is TGTGCCAGCAGCTTAGGGGCAGGGGTGGTATACGAGCAGTACTTC. It specifies CASSLGAGVVYEQYF. Full variable domain (remainder filled in from reference TRBV11-2 and TRBJ2-7): EAGVAQSPRYKIIEKRQSVAFWCNPISGHATLYWYQQILGQGPKLLIQFQNNGVVDDSQLPKDRFSAERLKGVDSTLKIQPAKLEDSAVYLCASSLGAGVVYEQYFGPGTRLTVT.

This clone was detected only once. CDR3 DNA: TGTGCCAGTAGCCCCAGGGGGCGCGGGGAGACCCAGTACTTC. Translating gives CASSPRGRGETQYF. The chain has TRBV19 and TRBJ2-5; 8 bases fit TRBD1. The V and J ends lost 6 bases and 5 bases, in that order; junction bases with no gene match: 8. The CDR3 runs 14 residues. Germline V gives CDR1 LNHDA, CDR2 SQIVND (reference sequence).

This chain uses TRBV5-4 with TRBJ1-2; 7 nucleotides align to TRBD1. This CDR3 contains 13 residues. The junction had 6 bases not matched to a gene; V was cut back by 2 bases and J by 8 bases. The V gene's germline CDR1 is SGHNT and CDR2 YYREEE (reference sequence). The CDR3 nucleotides read TGTGCCAGCAGCTTTGACAGGGCGAGGGGCTACACCTTC. The encoded protein is CASSFDRARGYTF.

V and J are TRBV10-3 and TRBJ2-3, with 13 bases identical to TRBD2. Per germline, CDR1 ENHRY and CDR2 SYGVKD. With 3 bases clipped from V and 0 bases from J, the junction kept 6 bases outside the gene matches. The CDR3 runs to 18 residues. CDR3 amino acids: CAISETSGRAVSTDTQYF. The CDR3 bases are TGTGCCATCAGTGAAACTAGCGGGAGGGCCGTCAGCACAGATACGCAGTATTTT.

The chain employs TRBV20-1 and TRBJ1-1; no firm D call. CDR3 length: 11 residues. Germline V gives CDR1 DFQATT, CDR2 SNEGSKA (reference sequence). V was shortened by 6 bases and J by 3 bases, with 8 bases between the two germline ends. CDR3 sequence (DNA): TGCAGTGCCAGCCGGGACACTGAAGCTTTCTTT. Translating gives CSASRDTEAFF.

The chain combines TRBV10-2 with TRBJ1-5; a possible D gene is TRBD1 (6 bases). Trimming pared 7 bases from V and 2 bases from J, leaving 15 bases between. CDR1 WSHSY and CDR2 SAAADI come from the germline V gene. This CDR3 is built from 15 residues. In DNA form, the CDR3 reads TGCGCCAGCACGGGGGAAGGGGGGGGCAATCAGCCCCAGCATTTT. It codes for CASTGEGGGNQPQHF.

The rearrangement joins TRBV6-6 to TRBJ2-7, with D unclear. CDR1 is MNHNY and CDR2 is SVGAGI in the germline V gene (reference sequence). The CDR3 consists of 15 residues. The V end was cut by 5 bases, the J end by 6 bases, with 20 bases between. The CDR3 coding sequence is TGTGCCAGCAGTGTCTCCGTTCTTTCAACGGGCGAGCAGTACTTC. Amino acids: CASSVSVLSTGEQYF.

J is TRBJ1-4 and V is TRBV7-9, with a weak D call TRBD1 (5 bases). CDR1 SEHNR and CDR2 FQNEAQ come from the germline V gene (reference sequence). This CDR3 is 16 amino acids long. V was trimmed by 4 bases and J by 3 bases, leaving 15 bases between them. DNA of the CDR3: TGTGCCAGCAGCTCAAACGGGGGTGCAGCTAATGAAAAACTGTTTTTT. Amino acids: CASSSNGGAANEKLFF.

The chain joins TRBV5-4 to TRBJ2-1; 9 bases line up with TRBD2. With 2 bases clipped from V and 7 bases from J, the junction kept 7 bases outside the gene matches. Germline values: CDR1 SGHNT, CDR2 YYREEE (reference sequence). CDR3 length equals 15 residues. The CDR3 DNA follows: TGTGCCAGCAGCTTTAGTAGCGGGAGAGAAAATGAGCAGTTCTTC. This gives the protein CASSFSSGRENEQFF.